This T cell receptor (beta chain) was sequenced during a study of identical twins. Study-level points and caveats: Abundant cord blood beta clonotypes carried fewer insertions; memory repertoires showed none.

V lost 5 bases and J lost 2; bases outside the gene matches: 8. The CDR3 sequence is 17 residues long. The germline CDR1 and CDR2 sequences are SGHAT and FQNNGV. Healthy Caucasians, and only they, were the donors. This clonotype turned up a few times. The antigen remains undetermined. Template switching added a universal primer binding site, and final cDNA carried unique molecular identifiers. TCRdb reprocessed the 5' RACE reads via MiXCR and lists one record per CDR3 protein. The sample shows 1.5 million to 2 million distinct CDR3 sequences, around 29% of them seen only once. The chain has TRBV11-2 and TRBJ2-3, with 12 nucleotides matching TRBD2. Sequencing was done on a sample of cord blood. The source of this sequence is a newborn girl in good health. The CDR3 bases are TGTGCCAGCAGCAGGACTAGCGGGACATATTTCACAGATACGCAGTATTTT. Protein: CASSRTSGTYFTDTQYF.